These 29 T cell receptor beta chains came from one sample sequenced in a study of vaccination effects on CD4 cells after COVID-19. No antigen has been assigned to these receptors. Sequencing was performed with immunoSEQ multiplex PCR; in TCRdb, only in-frame clones are kept and a portion is missing. Of 45,000 to 70,000 clones in the sample, roughly 77% are singletons; the top ten hold approximately 5%. ViraFEST used viral peptide pools to expand antigen-specific CD4+ T cells before sequencing. Upon completion of 10 to 11 days in culture, CD4+ T cells were isolated. Infection dated between March and December 2020, before the Alpha, Beta and Delta variants reached the United States. The starting material was CD4+ T cells from PBMCs cultured with HIV peptides, obtained before COVID-19 vaccination. Specified subset: HIV-1 Nef peptide pool negative control/reference culture. The receptors originated from a human donor who had a prior SARS-CoV-2 infection.

Here the CDR3 DNA reads TGTGCCTGGAGCCTCGGGGAGCTGTTTTTT. It codes for CAWSLGELFF. This chain joins TRBV30 and TRBJ2-2; no clear D. This CDR3 is built from 10 residues. The germline V gene encodes CDR1 GTSNPN and CDR2 SVGIG (reference sequence). The V end was cut by 3 bases, the J end by 7 bases, with 3 bases between.

The CDR3 DNA reads TGTGCCAGCAGCTTAACACAGGGGAGAGGGACTGAAGCTTTCTTT. Translating it yields CASSLTQGRGTEAFF. The chain is built from TRBV11-3 and TRBJ1-1, with 7 bases identical to TRBD1. Trimming cost V 2 bases and J 5 bases; bases outside gene matches: 8. The CDR3 totals 15 residues. Germline V gene data show CDR1 as SGHNT and CDR2 as YENEEA. Full variable domain (remainder filled in from reference TRBV11-3 and TRBJ1-1): EAGVVQSPRYKIIEKKQPVAFWCNPISGHNTLYWYLQNLGQGPELLIRYENEEAVDDSQLPKDRFSAERLKGVDSTLKIQPAELGDSAVYLCASSLTQGRGTEAFFGQGTRLTVV.

The chain combines TRBV4-2 with TRBJ2-2; D may be TRBD1 (6 bases). Trimming removed 4 bases from V and 0 bases from J, with 12 bases in between. The CDR3 is 16 amino acids. Germline V lookup: CDR1 LGHNA, CDR2 YNFKEQ. CDR3 sequence (DNA): TGTGCCAGCAGCCCTCAGAACAGGGCGAACACCGGGGAGCTGTTTTTT. Translated, it gives CASSPQNRANTGELFF.

The chain joins TRBV29-1 to TRBJ2-1; 7 bases agree with TRBD1. Unmatched junction bases numbered 3, after V lost 4 bases and J lost 0 bases. The CDR3 has 14 amino acids. The germline gives CDR1 SQVTM, CDR2 ANQGSEA. The CDR3 DNA reads as TGCAGCGTTGGGGGACAGACCTCCTACAATGAGCAGTTCTTC. It translates to CSVGGQTSYNEQFF.

This clone was counted once. The chain joins TRBV5-1 to TRBJ2-7; a weak D match, TRBD2 (6 bases). CDR1 and CDR2 (germline): SGHRS, YFSETQ. V gave up 4 bases and J gave up 4 bases, with 15 bases separating them. This CDR3 has 14 amino acids. The CDR3 sequence: CASSTHTEGYEQYF. In DNA, the CDR3 is TGCGCCAGCAGCACGCACACGGAGGGGTACGAGCAGTACTTC.

The rearrangement joins TRBV11-3 to TRBJ2-5, with a possible D match to TRBD2 (5 bases). The germline V gene encodes CDR1 SGHNT and CDR2 YENEEA. V shed 2 bases and J shed 4 bases, with 14 bases lying between them. This CDR3 contains 15 residues. The CDR3 spells CASSLSGSLGETQYF. CDR3 DNA sequence: TGTGCCAGCAGCTTATCGGGGAGTCTTGGAGAGACCCAGTACTTC. Based on the CDR3 plus reference TRBV11-3 and TRBJ2-5, the full variable domain is EAGVVQSPRYKIIEKKQPVAFWCNPISGHNTLYWYLQNLGQGPELLIRYENEEAVDDSQLPKDRFSAERLKGVDSTLKIQPAELGDSAVYLCASSLSGSLGETQYFGPGTRLLVL.

The gene calls are TRBV5-4 and TRBJ2-7, with TRBD1 identical over 9 bases. The CDR3 runs to 15 residues. Germline trimming cut 4 bases from V and 6 bases from J; bases unmatched to any gene: 11. Germline values: CDR1 SGHNT, CDR2 YYREEE (reference sequence). The chain's CDR3 is CASSPNRGLNGEQYF. The DNA of the CDR3 is TGTGCCAGCAGCCCGAACAGGGGGCTTAACGGCGAGCAGTACTTC.

This clone has only a few counts. The rearrangement uses TRBV2 and TRBJ2-2; tentative D call: TRBD2 (5 bases). Deletions cut 6 bases from V and 7 bases from J, with 15 bases between. CDR1 and CDR2 (germline): SNHLY, FYNNEI. The CDR3 spans 14 residues. The DNA of the CDR3 is TGTGCCAGCAGCTGGCCTGTCCGGGGCGGGGAGCTGTTTTTT. This gives the protein CASSWPVRGGELFF.

The chain joins TRBV5-6 to TRBJ2-3; no reliable D call. CDR3 length equals 12 residues. Trimming pared 4 bases from V and 5 bases from J, leaving 8 bases between. Germline CDR1 and CDR2: SGHDT and YYEEEE. CDR3 loop: CASSLTEDTQYF. The CDR3 nucleotides read TGTGCCAGCAGCCTGACTGAAGATACGCAGTATTTT.

CDR3 bases: TGTGCCAGCAATCCCGGGGGGTCCATTCAGTACTTC. Translation gives CASNPGGSIQYF. This chain joins TRBV2 and TRBJ2-4; 7 nucleotides match TRBD2. In germline, CDR1 is SNHLY, CDR2 FYNNEI. V lost 7 bases and J lost 9; bases outside the gene matches: 6. CDR3 length: 12 residues.

This clone is a singleton in its sample. In nucleotides, the CDR3 is TGTGCCAGCTCATCCCAGGGGGCTGAAGCTTTCTTT. Translated: CASSSQGAEAFF. V and J are TRBV18 and TRBJ1-1; TRBD1 matches 7 bases. There are 12 residues in the CDR3. With 5 bases clipped from V and 6 bases from J, the junction kept 3 bases outside the gene matches. Germline V CDR1 and CDR2: KGHSH, LQKENI.

This chain connects TRBV9 to TRBJ2-7, with 8 nucleotides matching TRBD1. J lost 4 bases, V lost 3 bases, and 15 bases had no gene match. The CDR3 has 17 amino acids. Germline CDR1 SGDLS, CDR2 YYNGEE. The CDR3, as DNA: TGTGCCAGCAGCGCTGCCCCAGGACAGGGTAGCATATACGAGCAGTACTTC. It yields the protein CASSAAPGQGSIYEQYF.

The gene calls are TRBV11-1 and TRBJ2-2; 10 bases align to TRBD1. The CDR3 contains 16 residues. Trimming at V came to 6 bases and at J to 3 bases, leaving 7 bases not matched to a gene. The germline V gene has CDR1 SGHAT and CDR2 FQDESV (reference sequence). DNA for the CDR3: TGTGCCAGCAGTAAAACGGGACAGGGGTACACCGGGGAGCTGTTTTTT. The encoded protein is CASSKTGQGYTGELFF.

The rearrangement joins TRBV7-9 to TRBJ1-3; D gene uncertain. V lost 3 bases and J 2 bases, leaving 14 bases between the germline ends. CDR3 length: 16 amino acids. Germline V gene data show CDR1 as SEHNR and CDR2 as FQNEAQ (reference sequence). The CDR3 is CASSFLGRGPGNTIYF. The CDR3 coding sequence is TGTGCCAGCAGCTTCCTCGGACGTGGGCCTGGAAACACCATATATTTT.

The chain recombines TRBV18 with TRBJ1-1; D is ambiguous. Looked up from germline, CDR1 is KGHSH and CDR2 is LQKENI. V was trimmed by 8 bases and J by 1 base, leaving 8 bases between them. The CDR3 runs to 12 residues. The CDR3 sequence: CASRASNTEAFF. The CDR3 DNA follows: TGTGCCAGCAGGGCCTCGAACACTGAAGCTTTCTTT.

The chain employs TRBV6-5 and TRBJ2-5, with D uncertain. The CDR3 sequence is 14 residues long. CDR1 is MNHEY and CDR2 is SVGAGI in the germline V gene. Trimming took off 7 bases at V and 2 bases at J, with 14 bases between the two ends. The CDR3, as DNA: TGTGCCAGCATGGTCTACCTGATACAAGAGACCCAGTACTTC. Amino acid sequence: CASMVYLIQETQYF.

This clone was detected a few times. CDR3 sequence reads: CASSPQTGGHSGNTIYF. CDR3 DNA: TGTGCCAGCAGCCCACAGACAGGGGGCCACTCTGGAAACACCATATATTTT. The V gene is TRBV9, the J gene TRBJ1-3; 10 positions agree with TRBD1. V was pared by 4 bases and J by 0 bases, with 7 bases of the junction left unmatched. The germline CDR1 and CDR2 sequences are SGDLS and YYNGEE. This CDR3 has 17 residues.

The chain links TRBV11-3 to TRBJ2-7, with 8 bases identical to TRBD2. Germline CDR1 reads SGHNT; CDR2 reads YENEEA. The CDR3 is made up of 16 amino acids. V lost 5 bases, J lost 2 bases, and 11 bases stayed unmatched. CDR3 residues: CASSGPGGTIPYEQYF. The CDR3 coding sequence is TGTGCCAGCAGCGGACCGGGGGGGACGATACCCTACGAGCAGTACTTC.

The chain couples TRBV19 to TRBJ1-5; D is unclear. Germline V CDR1 and CDR2: LNHDA, SQIVND (reference sequence). V shed 0 bases and J shed 5 bases, with 5 bases lying between them. CDR3 length: 13 amino acids. CDR3 sequence (DNA): TGTGCCAGTAGTATAGATCTCGATCAGCCCCAGCATTTT. Translating gives CASSIDLDQPQHF.

This clone was detected once. The rearrangement links TRBV6-1 to TRBJ2-3; no definite D call. CDR1 and CDR2 (germline): MNHNS, SASEGT. The CDR3 has 12 amino acids. Trimming pared 2 bases from V and 4 bases from J, leaving 4 bases between. As DNA, the CDR3 is TGTGCCAGCAGTGAAACGGCAGATACGCAGTATTTT. This codes for CASSETADTQYF.

The V gene is TRBV6-7, the J gene TRBJ2-1; D is perhaps TRBD2 (6 bases). Being an ORF, TRBV6-7 has a function that is uncertain. The length of the CDR3 is 14 residues. V was cut by 8 bases and J by 6 bases, with 17 bases left in between. This CDR3 reads CASGGTASGNEQFF. The CDR3 DNA reads TGTGCCAGCGGGGGGACCGCGTCTGGCAATGAGCAGTTCTTC.

The chain couples TRBV30 to TRBJ2-2, with D possibly matching TRBD1 (5 bases). Trimming stripped 1 base from V and 3 bases from J, with 15 bases between. Germline values: CDR1 GTSNPN, CDR2 SVGIG (reference sequence). This CDR3 contains 16 residues. The chain's CDR3 is CAWSAHPPGYTGELFF. DNA of the CDR3: TGTGCCTGGAGTGCCCACCCCCCAGGGTACACCGGGGAGCTGTTTTTT.

This clone has more than one count but fewer than ten. The DNA for the CDR3 is TGCGCCAGCAGCCTCGGGGGCTCTGGAAACACCATATATTTT. Translating it yields CASSLGGSGNTIYF. The chain uses TRBV4-1 and TRBJ1-3; D may be TRBD1 (5 bases). Trimming left V 4 bases short and J 0 bases short, with 7 bases between. There are 14 residues in the CDR3. Germline V gene data show CDR1 as MGHRA and CDR2 as YSYEKL.

The chain joins TRBV5-1 to TRBJ2-2; D perhaps matches TRBD2 (6 bases). Germline V gene sequence: CDR1 SGHRS, CDR2 YFSETQ. V lost 4 bases, J lost 7 bases, and 20 bases lay in between. CDR3 size: 16 residues. The CDR3 sequence is CASSPEPGGRSGELFF. In DNA form, the CDR3 reads TGCGCCAGCAGCCCCGAACCCGGAGGGCGAAGCGGGGAGCTGTTTTTT. The variable domain in full, with the rest retrieved from reference TRBV5-1 and TRBJ2-2, is KAGVTQTPRYLIKTRGQQVTLSCSPISGHRSVSWYQQTPGQGLQFLFEYFSETQRNKGNFPGRFSGRQFSNSRSEMNVSTLELGDSALYLCASSPEPGGRSGELFFGEGSRLTVL.

The rearrangement links TRBV7-9 to TRBJ1-1, with D perhaps matching TRBD1 (5 bases). Germline lookup yields CDR1 SEHNR and CDR2 FQNEAQ (reference sequence). This CDR3 has 12 residues. V lost 6 bases, J lost 5 bases, and 10 bases lay in between. Here the CDR3 reads CASSWGGTEAFF. The CDR3 coding sequence is TGTGCCAGCAGTTGGGGGGGGACTGAAGCTTTCTTT.

As DNA, the CDR3 is TGTGCCAGCAGCTTACTCGGGGAAAAACTGTTTTTT. Protein: CASSLLGEKLFF. The J gene is TRBJ1-4, the V gene TRBV5-6; no firm D call. Deletions cut 2 bases from V and 8 bases from J, with 7 bases between. The germline V gene encodes CDR1 SGHDT and CDR2 YYEEEE. There are 12 residues in the CDR3.

This sequence joins TRBV13 and TRBJ1-6; TRBD1 is a possible D gene (5 bases). Trimming cost V 4 bases and J 7 bases, with 11 bases left between them. This CDR3 has 14 residues. Looked up from germline, CDR1 is PRHDT and CDR2 is FYEKMQ (reference sequence). For the CDR3, the DNA is TGTGCCAGCAGCTCCCAGACAGCGAATTCACCCCTCCACTTT. This encodes CASSSQTANSPLHF.

The gene calls are TRBV11-3 and TRBJ1-3; D unresolved. Trimming pared 1 base from V and 4 bases from J, leaving 8 bases between. The germline V gene encodes CDR1 SGHNT and CDR2 YENEEA. The CDR3 has 14 amino acids. CDR3 region: CASSLAVGGNTIYF. In DNA, the CDR3 is TGTGCCAGCAGCTTAGCTGTAGGAGGAAACACCATATATTTT.

V usage is TRBV4-2 and J usage is TRBJ2-3; D is uncertain. V lost 0 bases to trimming and J lost 5 bases, with 15 bases between them. The CDR3 runs to 16 residues. Germline V gives CDR1 LGHNA, CDR2 YNFKEQ. Here the CDR3 DNA reads TGTGCCAGCAGCCAAGATTGGAATCCCGCGGAAGATACGCAGTATTTT. Amino acid sequence: CASSQDWNPAEDTQYF.